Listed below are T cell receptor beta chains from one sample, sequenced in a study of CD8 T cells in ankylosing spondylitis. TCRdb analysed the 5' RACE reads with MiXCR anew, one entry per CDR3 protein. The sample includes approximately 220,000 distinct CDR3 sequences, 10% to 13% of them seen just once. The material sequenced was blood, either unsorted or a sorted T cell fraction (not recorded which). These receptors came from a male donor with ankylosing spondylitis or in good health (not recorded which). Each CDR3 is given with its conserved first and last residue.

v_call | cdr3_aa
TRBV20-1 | CSARDLKTSSAADTQYF
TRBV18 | CASSPGDRAGTQYF
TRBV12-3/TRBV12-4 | CASSSLELVSSSYNSPLHF
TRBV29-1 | CSVSVDGYEQYF
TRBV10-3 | CAITGGPQETQYF
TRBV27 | CASSLSPQGALSYTF
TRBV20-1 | CSARVSSSGELFF
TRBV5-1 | CASTDRGGPDTQYF
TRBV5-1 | CASSLLNGQEHIQYF
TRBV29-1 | CVTDTQYF
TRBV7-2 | CASSLVGLAGGQETQYF
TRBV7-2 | CASSSSRRGNYGYTF
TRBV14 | CASSQGGPMSGANVLTF
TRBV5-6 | CASSLGSSYGYTF
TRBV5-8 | CASSKGVNTEAFF
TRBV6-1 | CASSIQGGGNTIYF
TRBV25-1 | CASSGDSPYEQYF
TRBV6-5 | CALRSTDTQYF
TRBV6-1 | CASSEVSVNQPQHF
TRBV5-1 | CASSLVDRGKVNQPQHF
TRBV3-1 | CASSQIPGPPLHF
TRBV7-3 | CASSPPGQVGNEQFF
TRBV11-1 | CASSLNLDSPLHF
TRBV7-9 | CASSMDSNSPLHF
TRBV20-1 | CSAPLAGPQETQYF
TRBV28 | CASSSLRLSEQFF
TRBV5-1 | CASSFGSGGALSTDTQYF
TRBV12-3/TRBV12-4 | CASRRGQVNYGYTF
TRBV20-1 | CSAREELRLPYNEQFF
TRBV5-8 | CASSLISQAINYGYTF
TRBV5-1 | CASSPQGDHYEQYF
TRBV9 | CASSVAGGTSPLHF
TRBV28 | CASSFAPGGGYEQYF
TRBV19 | CASLNRGQGITGELFF
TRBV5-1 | CASSLYRSGGTEAFF
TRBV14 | CASSQTTGTEAFF
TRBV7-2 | CASSLASGGLYNEQFF
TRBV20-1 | CSARDLRGRNEQFF
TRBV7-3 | CASSSWTGAGTDTQYF
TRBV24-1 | CATSVRGFEQFF
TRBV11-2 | CASSLGTRDTGELFF
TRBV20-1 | CSAPGPLTYEQYF